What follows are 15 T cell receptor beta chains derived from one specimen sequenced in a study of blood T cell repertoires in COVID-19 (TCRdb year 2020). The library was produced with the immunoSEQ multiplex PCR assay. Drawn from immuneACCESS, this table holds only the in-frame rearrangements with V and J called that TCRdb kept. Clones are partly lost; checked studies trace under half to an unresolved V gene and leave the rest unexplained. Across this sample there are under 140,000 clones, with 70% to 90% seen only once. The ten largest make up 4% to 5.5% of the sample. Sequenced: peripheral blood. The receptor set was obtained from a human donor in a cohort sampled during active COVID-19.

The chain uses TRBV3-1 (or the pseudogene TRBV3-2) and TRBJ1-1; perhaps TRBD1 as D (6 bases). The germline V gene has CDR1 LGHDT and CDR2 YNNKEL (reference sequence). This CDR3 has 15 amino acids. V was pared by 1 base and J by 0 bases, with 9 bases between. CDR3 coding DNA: TGTGCCAGCAGCCAAGGACGACAGGTGAACACTGAAGCTTTCTTT. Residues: CASSQGRQVNTEAFF.

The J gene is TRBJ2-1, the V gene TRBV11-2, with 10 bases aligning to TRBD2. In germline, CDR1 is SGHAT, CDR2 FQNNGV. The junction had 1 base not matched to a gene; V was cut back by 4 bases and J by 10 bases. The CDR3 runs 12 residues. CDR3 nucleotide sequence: TGTGCCAGCAGCTCTAGCGGGGGCGAGCAGTTCTTC. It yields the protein CASSSSGGEQFF.

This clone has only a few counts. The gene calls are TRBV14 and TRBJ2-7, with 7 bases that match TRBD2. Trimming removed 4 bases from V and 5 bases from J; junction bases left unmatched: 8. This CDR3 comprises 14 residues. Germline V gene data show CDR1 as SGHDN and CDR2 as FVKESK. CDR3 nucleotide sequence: TGTGCCAGCAGCCCGACGCGGGGGATGAACGAGCAGTACTTC. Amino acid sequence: CASSPTRGMNEQYF.

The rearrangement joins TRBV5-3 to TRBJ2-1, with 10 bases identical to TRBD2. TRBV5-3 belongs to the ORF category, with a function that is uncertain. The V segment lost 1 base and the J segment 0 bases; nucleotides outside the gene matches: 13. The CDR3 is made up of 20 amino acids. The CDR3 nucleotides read TGTGCCAGAAGCTTGAAAGCACGGCTAGCGGGGGAGAGCTCCTACAATGAGCAGTTCTTC. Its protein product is CARSLKARLAGESSYNEQFF.

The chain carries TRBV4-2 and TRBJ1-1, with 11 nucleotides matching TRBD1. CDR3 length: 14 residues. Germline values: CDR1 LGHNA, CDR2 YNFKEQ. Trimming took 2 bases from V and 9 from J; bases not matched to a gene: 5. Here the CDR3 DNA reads TGTGCCAGCAGCCAACCGGGACAGGGGGAACAAGCTTTCTTT. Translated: CASSQPGQGEQAFF.

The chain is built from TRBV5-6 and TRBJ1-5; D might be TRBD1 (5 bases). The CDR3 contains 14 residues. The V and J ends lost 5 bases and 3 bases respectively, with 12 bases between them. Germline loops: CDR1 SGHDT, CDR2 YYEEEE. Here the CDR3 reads CASSSRQNNQPQHF. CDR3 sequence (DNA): TGTGCCAGCAGTTCGCGACAGAACAATCAGCCCCAGCATTTT.

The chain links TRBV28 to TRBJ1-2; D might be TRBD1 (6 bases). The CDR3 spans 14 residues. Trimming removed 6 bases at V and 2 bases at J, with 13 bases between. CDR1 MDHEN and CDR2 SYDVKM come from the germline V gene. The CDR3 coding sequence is TGTGCCAGCAGGCCGACAGGAGCGAACTATGGCTACACCTTC. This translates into CASRPTGANYGYTF.

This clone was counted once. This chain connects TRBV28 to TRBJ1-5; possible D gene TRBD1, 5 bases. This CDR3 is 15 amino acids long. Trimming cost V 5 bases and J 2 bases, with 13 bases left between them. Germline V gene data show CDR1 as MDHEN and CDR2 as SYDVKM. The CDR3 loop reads CASSTQGEGNQPQHF. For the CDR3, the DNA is TGTGCCAGCAGTACCCAGGGCGAGGGCAATCAGCCCCAGCATTTT.

The CDR3 is CASSSRWTGDDYGYTF. DNA for the CDR3: TGTGCCAGCAGCTCCCGATGGACAGGGGATGACTATGGCTACACCTTC. The chain couples TRBV9 to TRBJ1-2, with TRBD1 identical over 9 bases. Trimming at V came to 4 bases and at J to 3 bases, leaving 10 bases not matched to a gene. From germline, CDR1 is SGDLS and CDR2 YYNGEE. This CDR3 comprises 16 residues.

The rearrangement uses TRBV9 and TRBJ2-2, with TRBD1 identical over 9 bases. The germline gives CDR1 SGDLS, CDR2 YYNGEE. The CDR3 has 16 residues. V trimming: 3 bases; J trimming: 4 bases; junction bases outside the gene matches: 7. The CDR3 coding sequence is TGTGCCAGCAGCGAAACAGGGGGCGCCGGCACCGGGGAGCTGTTTTTT. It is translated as CASSETGGAGTGELFF.

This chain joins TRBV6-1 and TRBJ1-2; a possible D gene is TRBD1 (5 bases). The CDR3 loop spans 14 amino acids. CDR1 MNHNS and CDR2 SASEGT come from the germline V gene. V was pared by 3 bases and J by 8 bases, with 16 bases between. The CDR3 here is CASSDGQGVYGYTF. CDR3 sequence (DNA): TGTGCCAGCAGTGATGGGCAGGGTGTCTACGGCTACACCTTC.

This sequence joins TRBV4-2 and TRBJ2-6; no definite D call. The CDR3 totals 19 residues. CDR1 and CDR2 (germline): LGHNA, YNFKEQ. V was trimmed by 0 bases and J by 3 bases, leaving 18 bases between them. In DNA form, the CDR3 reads TGTGCCAGCAGCCAAGATCTAACCATACGAGTTGGTGGGGCCAACGTCCTGACTTTC. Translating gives CASSQDLTIRVGGANVLTF.

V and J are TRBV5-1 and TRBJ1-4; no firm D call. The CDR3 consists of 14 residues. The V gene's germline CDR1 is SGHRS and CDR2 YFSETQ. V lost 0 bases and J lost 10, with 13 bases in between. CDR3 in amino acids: CASSLDGESGKLFF. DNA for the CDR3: TGCGCCAGCAGCTTGGACGGGGAAAGCGGAAAACTGTTTTTT.

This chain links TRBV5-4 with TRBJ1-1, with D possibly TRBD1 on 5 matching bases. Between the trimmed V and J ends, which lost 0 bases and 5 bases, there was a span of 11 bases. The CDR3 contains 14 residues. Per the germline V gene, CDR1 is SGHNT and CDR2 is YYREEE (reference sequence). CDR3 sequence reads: CASSLARGGTEAFF. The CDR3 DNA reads TGTGCCAGCAGCTTGGCGCGGGGGGGGACTGAAGCTTTCTTT.

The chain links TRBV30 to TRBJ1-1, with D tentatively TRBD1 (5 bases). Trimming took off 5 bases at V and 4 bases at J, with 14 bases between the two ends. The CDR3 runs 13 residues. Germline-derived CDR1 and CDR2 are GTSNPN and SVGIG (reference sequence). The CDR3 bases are TGTGCCTGGGAGGGAGGGGTGGGCACTGAAGCTTTCTTT. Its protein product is CAWEGGVGTEAFF.